This T cell receptor (beta chain) was recovered during a study of CD8+ T cells in alopecia areata (dated 2018 in TCRdb). In the study overall: The study used high-throughput TCRbeta sequencing to examine T cell clonal expansion in alopecia areata, in both the C3H/HeJ mouse model and human patients. Amplification of TCRbeta CDR3 regions was done by immunoSEQ multiplex PCR using 35 Vbeta forward primers and 13 Jbeta reverse primers. The RNA source kit depended on sample type: the PAXgene miRNA kit for fixed scalp, the miRNeasy kit for PBMCs, and the RNeasy kit for mouse skin. Scalp clonality was compared across normal scalp (n=4), patchy alopecia areata scalp (n=8), and alopecia totalis/universalis scalp (n=8). In humans, TCRbeta sequencing was performed on scalp tissue and on sorted CD4+ and CD8+ peripheral blood T cells from healthy controls and from patients with patchy or totalis/universalis alopecia areata. On the study overall, not on this receptor specifically: Compared with mice, TCR sequences shared between patients were less clear, possibly partly because of HLA diversity across the patient population. Scalp TCR repertoire analysis is complicated because resident alphabeta T cells in normal human skin are also sequenced, whereas mouse skin is dominated by gammadelta T cells. Higher clonality and more expanded CD8+ clones were observed in lesional scalp than in normal scalp, particularly in alopecia totalis/universalis, a finding suggestive of antigenic drive.

CDR1 and CDR2, looked up from the germline V gene, are SGHRS and YFSETQ. V is cut by 5 bases and J by 4 bases, and the space between the germline ends is 13 bases. From the cysteine through the phenylalanine, the CDR3 covers 13 amino acids. Only the CDR3 part of the read is kept: 39 bases, read in frame from the first base. Peripheral blood and lesional scalp punch biopsies were obtained from patients with alopecia areata. After PBMCs were isolated by density centrifugation and stained for CD3, CD4 and CD8, a FACSAria was used to sort CD4+ and CD8+ T cells. As part of a multicenter biomarker study, untreated alopecia areata patients were recruited. In 4 or 5 patients from the biomarker study, blood CD8+ T cells were sorted further into NKG2D-low and NKG2D-high fractions. As to this clone: Its antigen is unknown. Base qualities are not provided; no much larger clone lies one nucleotide away.

Library preparation employed the immunoSEQ multiplex PCR assay. RNA was extracted from all samples and reverse transcribed into cDNA as template for TCR sequencing. First-strand cDNA was synthesized with SuperScript III using a 2:1 mix of oligo-dT and random hexamers. A synthetic immune receptor repertoire was used to measure amplification bias, and any remaining bias was corrected computationally. The authors' analysis ran thus. After raw reads were preprocessed to remove errors, the CDR3 was defined following IMGT conventions as running from the conserved cysteine to phenylalanine. Clonality was computed as 1 minus the Shannon entropy, with the entropy normalized by log2 of the number of productive unique TCRs. Whether each scalp clone was CD4 or CD8 was inferred by checking scalp TCRbeta sequences against the CD4 and CD8 repertoires from sorted blood. TCRdb limited this immuneACCESS table to in-frame rearrangements with V and J called. A share of clones is missing; checked studies link under half to unresolved V genes, and the rest is unexplained. Clone size and the V and J calls come from that table; the DNA yielded D and trimming. In this sample the table shows 50,000 to 70,000 clones, about 40% of which occur a single time. The ten largest clonotypes hold roughly 47% of the sample.

Sequences were obtained from NKG2D-low CD8+ T cells sorted from blood. The sample's cell subset or site, from its label and the paper: sorted CD8+ NKG2D-low blood T cells. This receptor chain uses TRBV5-1 and TRBJ2-7, with a weak D call of TRBD2 (5 bases match). The source of this sequence is a human donor with alopecia areata. At the DNA level, the sequence is TGCGCCAGCAGGACTACCGGGTATTACGAGCAGTACTTC. Its translation is CASRTTGYYEQYF.